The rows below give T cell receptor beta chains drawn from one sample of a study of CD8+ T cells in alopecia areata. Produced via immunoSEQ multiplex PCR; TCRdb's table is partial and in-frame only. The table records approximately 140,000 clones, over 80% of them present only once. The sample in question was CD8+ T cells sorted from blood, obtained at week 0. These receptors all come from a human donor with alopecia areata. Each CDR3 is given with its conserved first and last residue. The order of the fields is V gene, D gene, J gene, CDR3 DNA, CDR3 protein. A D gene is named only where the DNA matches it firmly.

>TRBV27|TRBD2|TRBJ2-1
TGTGCCAGCAGTCCCCATCTAGCGGGAGGGCCCTACAATGAGCAGTTCTTC
CASSPHLAGGPYNEQFF
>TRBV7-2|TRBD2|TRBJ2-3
TGTGCCAGCAGCGCGCCCGCAAGAACAGCGGGGGGCCTCGATACGCAGTATTTT
CASSAPARTAGGLDTQYF
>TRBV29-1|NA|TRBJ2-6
TGCAGCGTTGATGGGACCAGGGACCCCTCTGGGGCCAACGTCCTGACTTTC
CSVDGTRDPSGANVLTF
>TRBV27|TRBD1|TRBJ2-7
TGTGCCAGCAGATCTCAGGGACAGACGTACTTC
CASRSQGQTYF
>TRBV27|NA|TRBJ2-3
TGTGCCAGCAGGCATTACACAGATACGCAGTATTTT
CASRHYTDTQYF
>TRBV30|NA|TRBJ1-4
TGTGCCTGGAGCACAGGTTACGATGAAAAACTGTTTTTT
CAWSTGYDEKLFF
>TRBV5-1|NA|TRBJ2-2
TGCGCCAGCAGCGGGCAGAACACCGGGGAGCTGTTTTTT
CASSGQNTGELFF
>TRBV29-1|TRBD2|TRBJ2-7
TGCAGCGTTGAAGGACTAGCGGGGGGTGCCTACGAGCAGTACTTC
CSVEGLAGGAYEQYF
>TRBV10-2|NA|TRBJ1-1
TGCGCCACACGGGGGGCTGGGACTGAAGCTTTCTTT
CATRGAGTEAFF
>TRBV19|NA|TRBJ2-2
TGTGCCAGTAGTATAGGGGGGAACACCGGGGAGCTGTTTTTT
CASSIGGNTGELFF
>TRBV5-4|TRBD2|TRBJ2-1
TGTGCCAGCAGCTTGGGCGGGAGTCGATATATCGATGAGCAGTTCTTC
CASSLGGSRYIDEQFF
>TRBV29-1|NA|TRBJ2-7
TGCAGCGTTGAAGGGGGTCCGGGCGAGCAGTACTTC
CSVEGGPGEQYF
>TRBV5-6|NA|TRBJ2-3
TGTGCCAGCAGCTTCTCAGGGATATACACAGATACGCAGTATTTT
CASSFSGIYTDTQYF
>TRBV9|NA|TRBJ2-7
TGTGCCAGCAGCGGCAACCGCGAATCCTACGAGCAGTACTTC
CASSGNRESYEQYF
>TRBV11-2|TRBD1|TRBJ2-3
TGTGCCAGCAGCTTACTAGGGGGCGGGACAGATACGCAGTATTTT
CASSLLGGGTDTQYF
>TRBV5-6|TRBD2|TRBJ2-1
TGTGCCAGCAGCTTGGGCGGGGGCTCCTACAATGAGCAGTTCTTC
CASSLGGGSYNEQFF
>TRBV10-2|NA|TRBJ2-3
TGCGCCAGCAGTGAGTCCGGCGCCACAGATACGCAGTATTTT
CASSESGATDTQYF